Described below is a single TCR beta chain sequence and its context. The target of this receptor is not known. No base quality information exists; no much larger clone differs at one position. The data were taken from a study of vaccination effects on CD4 cells after COVID-19 (dated by TCRdb to between 2021 and 2023). For context, the study as a whole: Each participant received two doses of an mRNA SARS-CoV-2 vaccine, either BNT162b2 or mRNA-1273. A total of 10 COVID-19 convalescent patients and a few SARS-CoV-2-naive healthy vaccine recipients were included in the full study. SARS-CoV-2 spike-specific CD4+ TCR repertoires from before and after mRNA vaccination were compared in COVID-19 convalescent patients and in infection-naive vaccine recipients. Cultures from other donors in the study were sequenced using the Oncomine TCR Beta short-read assay on an Illumina iSeq 100. General study outcomes and caveats: Limitations of the study were the small number of convalescent patients and the absence of early post-infection timepoints. Among healthy vaccine recipients, nearly all vaccine-induced clones were SARS-CoV-2 mono-reactive, and just 1 of 255 was cross-reactive with common cold coronaviruses. Clones induced by infection and clones induced by vaccination both contracted markedly at late timepoints after vaccination, which fits with T cell responses waning over time.

The ViraFEST assay stimulated PBMC with viral peptide pools and then used TCR sequencing to identify antigen-specific CD4+ T cell clonotypes by expansion. After around eleven days of culture, CD4+ T cells were isolated with the EasySep CD4+ T cell isolation kit. Negative nucleocapsid antibody results before and after vaccination confirmed that the healthy vaccine recipients had no prior SARS-CoV-2 infection. Around 2.1 million PBMC per well were cultured with approximately 10 ug/ml peptides in IMDM containing 5% human AB serum, about 9 IU/ml IL-2 and gentamicin. On days 3 and 7, half of the culture medium was replaced with fresh IL-2-containing medium. Unless noted otherwise, every peptide stimulation condition was grown in triplicate wells. Using Ficoll-Paque Plus gradient centrifugation, PBMC were separated from whole blood and then either used fresh or cryopreserved at -140C. The spike proteins of SARS-CoV-2 and of the common cold coronaviruses HCoV-NL63, HCoV-OC43 and HCoV-229E were spanned by overlapping peptide pools. Genomic DNA was extracted from cultured CD4+ T cells with the QIAamp micro DNA kit.

Trimming removed 6 bases from V and 2 bases from J; the gene matches leave 7 bases unexplained. Based on the germline V gene, the CDR1 and CDR2 sequences are SNHLY and FYNNEI. Taken from cysteine to phenylalanine, the CDR3 has 15 residues. Only the CDR3 part of the read is kept: 45 bases, read in frame from the first base. Preparation of the library involved the immunoSEQ multiplex PCR assay. DNA from the cultured, isolated CD4+ T cells was subjected to TCR beta CDR3 sequencing. Per the authors' processing: Non-productive TCR sequences were removed, reads were trimmed to the CDR3 region, and CDR3s of at least 7 amino acids were retained. Antigen-specific clonotypes were identified with the MANAFEST web app by comparing expansion in peptide wells against reference cultures. Positive clones required FDR<0.05 expansion versus reference and all other wells, odds ratio above 5, and frequency above 0.1% in two replicate wells. Clonotypes significantly expanded in SARS-CoV-2 spike wells and in at least one common cold coronavirus spike condition were defined as cross-reactive. CDR3 similarity was assessed by Levenshtein distance with the stringdist R package, and unrooted trees were built with ape in R 3.6.1. TCRdb mirrors the immuneACCESS table, restricted to in-frame sequences. Some clones are absent from its copies; in checked studies, under half trace to an unresolved V gene, and the reason for the others is unknown. The V and J calls and the clone size are those of that table, but D and trimming were determined from the DNA. Here the sample has 23,000 or so clones; around 72% occur a single time. The ten largest clones capture around 11% of the sample.

Here the sequenced sample was CD4+ T cells from PBMCs cultured with HCoV-229E spike peptides, taken before COVID-19 vaccination. This sample's cell subset or site label indicates: HCoV-229E spike overlapping peptide pool stimulation. This clonotype was sampled from a human donor who received a COVID-19 vaccine. The chain joins TRBV2 to TRBJ1-5, and TRBD1 matches 7 of the central bases. The nucleotides read TGTGCCAGCAGATTGACAGGGTCTGGCAATCAGCCCCAGCATTTT. Its amino acids are CASRLTGSGNQPQHF.